The TCR beta chain under discussion was sequenced for a study of T cells in Graves' hyperthyroidism and ophthalmopathy. The length of the CDR3 is 15 residues. CDR1 DFQATT and CDR2 SNEGSKA come from the germline V gene (reference sequence). With V trimmed by 6 bases and J by 4 bases, 9 bases remained unmatched. TCR beta CDR3 sequences were amplified from RNA transcripts. HTBI primers were the set used in a first-round RT-PCR of the TCR CDR3. TCRdb redid the calling of the multiplex PCR reads with MiXCR, one entry per CDR3 protein. This sample carries 660,000 or so distinct CDR3 sequences, around 21% of them seen once, and the ten largest clones take 34%. This clonotype was picked up many times.

V usage is TRBV20-1 and J usage is TRBJ2-1; 10 bases agree with TRBD2. The material sequenced was blood. The clonotype was recovered from a man aged 30 to 45 with Graves' ophthalmopathy. The CDR3 sequence: CSAKVTSGAYNEQFF. CDR3 coding DNA: TGCAGTGCCAAGGTTACTAGCGGGGCTTACAATGAGCAGTTCTTC.